A single T cell receptor beta chain is shown here with its context. This sample is part of a study of T cell changes during pregnancy in multiple sclerosis. TCRdb keeps only in-frame clones here, not all; method: immunoSEQ multiplex PCR. Here the sample spans 40,000 to 45,000 clones, 75% to 95% being singletons. The CDR3 consists of 16 residues. Germline CDR1 is SGHNT and CDR2 is YYREEE (reference sequence). V lost 5 bases and J lost 1; bases outside the gene matches: 8. Source: CD4+ T cells from peripheral blood mononuclear cells, taken before pregnancy. The chain employs TRBV5-4 and TRBJ2-2; 7 bases match TRBD1. The sequence came from a female donor with multiple sclerosis, enrolled in a pregnancy study. The CDR3 region has the DNA TGTGCCAGCAGACGAAAGGGGGCTTTGAACACCGGGGAGCTGTTTTTT. It encodes CASRRKGALNTGELFF.